The following is a T cell receptor beta chain sequence with its context. The clone's antigen remains unknown. No base qualities exist here, and no much larger clone lies one base off it. The data were taken from a study of blood T cell repertoires in COVID-19 (dated by TCRdb to 2018 to 2021). Describing the broader study: Collaborator samples came from the United States, Italy and Spain and covered acute and convalescent phases of COVID-19. The dataset comprised deeply sampled blood TCRbeta repertoires from subjects exposed to, actively infected with, or recovered from COVID-19. The material from the prospective study consisted of cDNA or gDNA derived from T cells, B-cell-depleted T cells, or PBMCs. The samples were drawn from the first 160 participants of the ongoing ImmuneRACE study and from 950 to 1,500 subjects provided by 6 global collaborators. The repertoires were released in a freely available public database meant as a resource for research on the immune response to SARS-CoV-2. Nearly every sample came with metadata listing a de-identified subject ID, COVID-19 status, age in years and sex. Where available, HLA class I and class II types were obtained from metadata supplied by the sample provider rather than from assay-based typing.

Overall results and qualifications from the work: The amount of clinical and demographic metadata varied by source and participant and was provided uncurated.

Collaborating institutions collected whole blood in K2EDTA tubes following their own protocols. For TCRbeta analysis, collaborators shipped samples in one of three forms: frozen whole blood, isolated PBMCs, or DNA extracted from either of those sample types. The CDR3 sequence holds 18 residues, the cysteine and phenylalanine included. Only the CDR3 DNA stays, 54 bases, in frame from base 1. TCRbeta CDR3 regions were amplified from genomic DNA by means of the immunoSEQ Assay, a bias-controlled multiplex PCR. Under the source paper's analysis protocol: The number of nucleated cells in each sample was estimated by amplification of reference gene primers within the assay. Sequence reads were collapsed and filtered to measure the absolute abundance of every unique TCRbeta CDR3 rearrangement. For each sample, productive Simpson clonality was calculated as the square root of Simpson's diversity index over productive rearrangements. Imported from immuneACCESS, the table was reduced by TCRdb to in-frame sequences with V and J called. These copies leave out some clones; in studies compared against another copy, an unresolved V gene accounts for under half, and the cause of the remainder is not known. V, J and clone size are taken as reported in that table, and D and trimming were inferred from the DNA itself. The sample table records hundreds of thousands of clones; 82% of these occur just once. Of the sample, 4.9% is held by the ten largest clones.

Sample: peripheral blood. This clonotype was obtained from a woman aged 80 or older with active or convalescent COVID-19. The V and J segments used are TRBV21-1 and TRBJ2-3; TRBD2, the D gene given by the table, was not confirmed from the DNA. TRBV21-1 is an annotated pseudogene. The CDR3: CASSKGLAGGRVPDTQYF. Here is the DNA: TGTGCCAGCAGCAAAGGACTAGCGGGGGGCCGGGTCCCCGATACGCAGTATTTT.